These T cell receptor beta chains were read from a single sample in a study of T cells in Graves' hyperthyroidism and ophthalmopathy. MiXCR, applied by TCRdb to the multiplex PCR reads, yields one record per CDR3 protein. The data contain approximately 400,000 distinct CDR3 sequences, about 15% of them singletons. Input material: blood. These TCRs come from a young woman with Graves' hyperthyroidism. Both conserved end residues are part of each CDR3. D genes are given only for firm matches. Size is stated for part of the rows, as once, few or many counts, or as a class when the clone is expanded.

D gene: TRBD1
CDR3 length: 15
J gene: TRBJ1-1
clone size: many
V gene: TRBV28
CDR3 protein: CASSLTGGKIAEAFF
CDR3 DNA: TGTGCCAGCAGTTTGACAGGGGGTAAAATAGCTGAAGCTTTCTTT

D gene: NA
CDR3 length: 15
J gene: TRBJ1-1
clone size: NA
V gene: TRBV12-3/TRBV12-4
CDR3 protein: CASSGRWLMNTEAFF
CDR3 DNA: TGTGCCAGCAGTGGCCGTTGGCTTATGAACACTGAAGCTTTCTTT

D gene: NA
CDR3 length: 14
J gene: TRBJ1-2
clone size: NA
V gene: TRBV27
CDR3 protein: CASSLSVSGDGYTF
CDR3 DNA: TGTGCCAGCAGTTTATCCGTTTCAGGGGACGGCTACACCTTC

D gene: NA
CDR3 length: 13
J gene: TRBJ1-4
clone size: NA
V gene: TRBV20-1
CDR3 protein: CSASTGHNEKLFF
CDR3 DNA: TGCAGTGCTAGCACGGGACATAATGAAAAACTGTTTTTT

D gene: NA
CDR3 length: 13
J gene: TRBJ1-1
clone size: many
V gene: TRBV12-3/TRBV12-4
CDR3 protein: CASTTQVNGEAFF
CDR3 DNA: TGTGCCAGCACCACCCAGGTGAATGGTGAAGCTTTCTTT

D gene: TRBD2
CDR3 length: 16
J gene: TRBJ2-7
clone size: NA
V gene: TRBV6-1
CDR3 protein: CASSAFGTSGRYEQYF
CDR3 DNA: TGTGCCAGCAGTGCATTTGGGACTAGCGGGAGATACGAGCAGTACTTC

D gene: TRBD1
CDR3 length: 14
J gene: TRBJ1-6
clone size: few
V gene: TRBV14
CDR3 protein: CASSQGDSNSPLHF
CDR3 DNA: TGTGCCAGCAGCCAGGGGGACAGTAATTCACCCCTCCACTTT

D gene: NA
CDR3 length: 14
J gene: TRBJ1-2
clone size: NA
V gene: TRBV20-1
CDR3 protein: CSANIQGMESGYTF
CDR3 DNA: TGCAGTGCTAATATTCAGGGAATGGAGAGCGGCTACACCTTC

D gene: NA
CDR3 length: 12
J gene: TRBJ1-2
clone size: many
V gene: TRBV5-1
CDR3 protein: CASSLEQGGYTF
CDR3 DNA: TGCGCCAGCAGCTTGGAACAGGGTGGCTACACCTTC

D gene: TRBD1
CDR3 length: 14
J gene: TRBJ2-7
clone size: many
V gene: TRBV6-2/TRBV6-3
CDR3 protein: CASRTTGGSYEQYF
CDR3 DNA: TGTGCCAGCAGGACGACAGGGGGGTCCTACGAGCAGTACTTC

D gene: NA
CDR3 length: 13
J gene: TRBJ1-5
clone size: many
V gene: TRBV7-9
CDR3 protein: CASSQTGNQPQHF
CDR3 DNA: TGTGCCAGCAGCCAAACAGGGAATCAGCCCCAGCATTTT

D gene: TRBD1
CDR3 length: 15
J gene: TRBJ1-1
clone size: many
V gene: TRBV11-2
CDR3 protein: CASSSRTGMKTEAFF
CDR3 DNA: TGTGCCAGCAGCTCACGGACAGGGATGAAAACTGAAGCTTTCTTT

D gene: TRBD2
CDR3 length: 18
J gene: TRBJ2-3
clone size: many
V gene: TRBV20-1
CDR3 protein: CSARDPSGVESSTDTQYF
CDR3 DNA: TGCAGTGCTAGAGATCCTAGCGGGGTAGAATCTAGCACAGATACGCAGTATTTT

D gene: NA
CDR3 length: 16
J gene: TRBJ1-2
clone size: many
V gene: TRBV5-1
CDR3 protein: CASSLDWTEPPYGYTF
CDR3 DNA: TGCGCCAGCAGCTTGGATTGGACGGAACCACCTTATGGCTACACCTTC

D gene: TRBD2
CDR3 length: 18
J gene: TRBJ2-1
clone size: few
V gene: TRBV20-1
CDR3 protein: CSASPRAGAMWSYNEQFF
CDR3 DNA: TGCAGTGCTTCCCCTCGAGCGGGAGCCATGTGGTCCTACAATGAGCAGTTCTTC

D gene: NA
CDR3 length: 16
J gene: TRBJ1-1
clone size: many
V gene: TRBV5-1
CDR3 protein: CASSLGMVTVNTEAFF
CDR3 DNA: TGCGCCAGCAGCTTGGGAATGGTGACGGTGAACACTGAAGCTTTCTTT

D gene: TRBD2
CDR3 length: 15
J gene: TRBJ2-1
clone size: few
V gene: TRBV15
CDR3 protein: CATTVTTSGYNEQFF
CDR3 DNA: TGTGCCACCACCGTAACCACTAGCGGATACAATGAGCAGTTCTTC

D gene: NA
CDR3 length: 15
J gene: TRBJ1-2
clone size: many
V gene: TRBV29-1
CDR3 protein: CSVDRGGSGDYGYTF
CDR3 DNA: TGCAGCGTTGATCGGGGAGGGAGTGGGGATTATGGCTACACCTTC

D gene: TRBD2
CDR3 length: 17
J gene: TRBJ2-6
clone size: NA
V gene: TRBV3-1
CDR3 protein: CASSEVAGRSGANVLTF
CDR3 DNA: TGTGCCAGCAGTGAGGTAGCGGGGCGATCTGGGGCCAACGTCCTGACTTTC

D gene: NA
CDR3 length: 15
J gene: TRBJ2-1
clone size: many
V gene: TRBV3-1
CDR3 protein: CASSQDLARHNEQFF
CDR3 DNA: TGTGCCAGCAGCCAAGATCTCGCTCGACACAATGAGCAGTTCTTC

D gene: NA
CDR3 length: 14
J gene: TRBJ1-1
clone size: many
V gene: TRBV11-1
CDR3 protein: CASSRPGGRSEAFF
CDR3 DNA: TGTGCCAGCAGCCGCCCCGGGGGTAGGAGTGAAGCTTTCTTT

D gene: TRBD1
CDR3 length: 13
J gene: TRBJ1-2
clone size: few
V gene: TRBV20-1
CDR3 protein: CSAVTTGNYGYTF
CDR3 DNA: TGCAGTGCTGTAACGACAGGGAACTATGGCTACACCTTC

D gene: TRBD2
CDR3 length: 16
J gene: TRBJ2-1
clone size: many
V gene: TRBV7-3
CDR3 protein: CASSLTGLAGGGEQFF
CDR3 DNA: TGTGCCAGCAGCTTAACGGGTCTAGCGGGGGGGGGTGAGCAGTTCTTC

D gene: TRBD2
CDR3 length: 15
J gene: TRBJ2-1
clone size: many
V gene: TRBV29-1
CDR3 protein: CSVLGGRALDNEQFF
CDR3 DNA: TGCAGCGTTCTGGGTGGGAGGGCCCTCGACAATGAGCAGTTCTTC

D gene: TRBD2
CDR3 length: 17
J gene: TRBJ2-3
clone size: few
V gene: TRBV6-1
CDR3 protein: CASRLNALAGGTDTQYF
CDR3 DNA: TGTGCCAGCAGACTCAATGCCCTAGCGGGGGGGACAGATACGCAGTATTTT

D gene: TRBD2
CDR3 length: 16
J gene: TRBJ2-1
clone size: few
V gene: TRBV3-1
CDR3 protein: CASSRREGGPTNEQFF
CDR3 DNA: TGTGCCAGCAGCCGGAGGGAGGGAGGGCCGACGAATGAGCAGTTCTTC

D gene: NA
CDR3 length: 15
J gene: TRBJ2-3
clone size: many
V gene: TRBV28
CDR3 protein: CASSFGDGSTDTQYF
CDR3 DNA: TGTGCCAGCAGTTTCGGAGACGGTAGCACAGATACGCAGTATTTT

D gene: NA
CDR3 length: 15
J gene: TRBJ1-5
clone size: many
V gene: TRBV24-1
CDR3 protein: CATSDFAPYNQPQHF
CDR3 DNA: TGTGCCACCAGTGATTTTGCCCCTTACAATCAGCCCCAGCATTTT

D gene: TRBD2
CDR3 length: 16
J gene: TRBJ2-3
clone size: many
V gene: TRBV24-1
CDR3 protein: CATSDRKGRGGDTQYF
CDR3 DNA: TGTGCCACCAGTGATCGTAAGGGCCGCGGGGGAGATACGCAGTATTTT

D gene: NA
CDR3 length: 14
J gene: TRBJ2-3
clone size: NA
V gene: TRBV10-2
CDR3 protein: CASSDGGRADTQYF
CDR3 DNA: TGCGCCAGCAGTGATGGGGGTCGGGCAGATACGCAGTATTTT

D gene: NA
CDR3 length: 13
J gene: TRBJ1-1
clone size: many
V gene: TRBV20-1
CDR3 protein: CSARDIRNTEAFF
CDR3 DNA: TGCAGTGCTAGAGACATTCGGAACACTGAAGCTTTCTTT

D gene: TRBD2
CDR3 length: 17
J gene: TRBJ2-5
clone size: NA
V gene: TRBV12-3/TRBV12-4
CDR3 protein: CASSLSDLAGNKETQYF
CDR3 DNA: TGTGCCAGCAGTTTATCGGATCTAGCGGGGAACAAAGAGACCCAGTACTTC

D gene: NA
CDR3 length: 12
J gene: TRBJ2-1
clone size: NA
V gene: TRBV7-6
CDR3 protein: CASSYLLGEQFF
CDR3 DNA: TGTGCCAGCTCCTATTTGTTGGGTGAGCAGTTCTTC

D gene: NA
CDR3 length: 18
J gene: TRBJ2-3
clone size: many
V gene: TRBV28
CDR3 protein: CASSFFAGGGVVGDTQYF
CDR3 DNA: TGTGCCAGCAGTTTTTTCGCCGGGGGTGGCGTCGTGGGAGATACGCAGTATTTT

D gene: NA
CDR3 length: 16
J gene: TRBJ2-6
clone size: NA
V gene: TRBV3-1
CDR3 protein: CASSQDPVTGANVLTF
CDR3 DNA: TGTGCCAGCAGCCAAGATCCGGTAACTGGGGCCAACGTCCTGACTTTC

D gene: NA
CDR3 length: 17
J gene: TRBJ1-2
clone size: NA
V gene: TRBV7-2
CDR3 protein: CASSLVGRGRLNYGYTF
CDR3 DNA: TGTGCCAGCAGCTTAGTTGGCAGGGGTCGTCTTAACTATGGCTACACCTTC

D gene: NA
CDR3 length: 11
J gene: TRBJ2-1
clone size: few
V gene: TRBV12-5
CDR3 protein: CASGSDEEQFF
CDR3 DNA: TGTGCTAGTGGTTCGGACGAAGAGCAGTTCTTC

D gene: NA
CDR3 length: 16
J gene: TRBJ1-1
clone size: many
V gene: TRBV12-3/TRBV12-4
CDR3 protein: CASSLALGRGNTEAFF
CDR3 DNA: TGTGCCAGCAGTTTAGCGCTTGGCAGGGGGAACACTGAAGCTTTCTTT

D gene: NA
CDR3 length: 15
J gene: TRBJ1-4
clone size: many
V gene: TRBV28
CDR3 protein: CASSRLGGAGEKLFF
CDR3 DNA: TGTGCCAGCAGCCGACTGGGGGGGGCGGGTGAAAAACTGTTTTTT

D gene: NA
CDR3 length: 11
J gene: TRBJ1-2
clone size: many
V gene: TRBV29-1
CDR3 protein: CSVDPGGGYTF
CDR3 DNA: TGCAGCGTTGACCCCGGAGGAGGCTACACCTTC

D gene: NA
CDR3 length: 15
J gene: TRBJ2-6
clone size: few
V gene: TRBV29-1
CDR3 protein: CSVEGGASGANVLTF
CDR3 DNA: TGCAGCGTTGAGGGGGGGGCCTCGGGGGCCAACGTCCTGACTTTC

D gene: TRBD1
CDR3 length: 15
J gene: TRBJ2-7
clone size: NA
V gene: TRBV20-1
CDR3 protein: CSAREPGTGTYEQYF
CDR3 DNA: TGCAGTGCTAGAGAGCCCGGGACAGGAACCTACGAGCAGTACTTC

D gene: NA
CDR3 length: 15
J gene: TRBJ1-1
clone size: many
V gene: TRBV20-1
CDR3 protein: CSARDGNRFDTEAFF
CDR3 DNA: TGCAGTGCTAGAGACGGGAACAGGTTTGACACTGAAGCTTTCTTT

D gene: TRBD2
CDR3 length: 15
J gene: TRBJ2-7
clone size: few
V gene: TRBV4-2
CDR3 protein: CASSRLAGGTYEQYF
CDR3 DNA: TGTGCCAGCAGCCGACTAGCGGGGGGCACCTACGAGCAGTACTTC

D gene: TRBD1
CDR3 length: 14
J gene: TRBJ2-7
clone size: many
V gene: TRBV2
CDR3 protein: CASRTDRGPYEQYF
CDR3 DNA: TGTGCCAGCAGAACAGACAGGGGGCCCTACGAGCAGTACTTC

D gene: TRBD2
CDR3 length: 17
J gene: TRBJ2-7
clone size: NA
V gene: TRBV6-2/TRBV6-3
CDR3 protein: CASSRPFSTSGKIEQYF
CDR3 DNA: TGTGCCAGCAGCCGCCCTTTCTCGACTAGCGGGAAGATCGAGCAGTACTTC

D gene: TRBD2
CDR3 length: 14
J gene: TRBJ2-5
clone size: many
V gene: TRBV5-5
CDR3 protein: CASSFTSGDETQYF
CDR3 DNA: TGTGCCAGCAGCTTTACTAGCGGGGACGAGACCCAGTACTTC

D gene: TRBD2
CDR3 length: 17
J gene: TRBJ2-3
clone size: many
V gene: TRBV7-9
CDR3 protein: CASSSGGLAGGSDTQYF
CDR3 DNA: TGTGCCAGCAGCTCCGGGGGACTAGCGGGAGGTTCCGATACGCAGTATTTT

D gene: NA
CDR3 length: 13
J gene: TRBJ1-6
clone size: NA
V gene: TRBV6-1
CDR3 protein: CASSEMENSPLHF
CDR3 DNA: TGTGCCAGCAGTGAAATGGAAAATTCACCCCTCCACTTT

D gene: NA
CDR3 length: 13
J gene: TRBJ2-5
clone size: many
V gene: TRBV28
CDR3 protein: CASRIINQETQYF
CDR3 DNA: TGTGCCAGCAGGATCATAAACCAAGAGACCCAGTACTTC

D gene: NA
CDR3 length: 14
J gene: TRBJ1-2
clone size: few
V gene: TRBV5-1
CDR3 protein: CASSLRPGSYGYTF
CDR3 DNA: TGCGCCAGCAGCTTGAGGCCGGGAAGCTATGGCTACACCTTC

D gene: NA
CDR3 length: 12
J gene: TRBJ2-7
clone size: many
V gene: TRBV10-3
CDR3 protein: CAISEYQGEQYF
CDR3 DNA: TGTGCCATCAGTGAGTATCAGGGTGAGCAGTACTTC